These T cell receptor beta chains were read from a single sample in a study of T-cell reconstitution after alpha-beta-depleted transplantation in children. From the PCR reads, TCRdb called clonotypes with MiXCR, one entry per CDR3 protein. The table records 450,000 to 600,000 distinct CDR3 sequences, approximately 12% of them present only once. The material sequenced was PBMCs, mostly from graft donor cells, taken 360 days after TCRalphabeta/CD19-depleted stem cell transplant. These receptors were obtained from a male patient younger than 18 who had a stem cell transplant for acute myeloid leukemia, so the T cells may come from the graft donor. Each CDR3 is given with its conserved first and last residue.

v_call cdr3_aa
TRBV14 CASSQGQGRYNSPLHF
TRBV20-1 CSAREGDGRWVEQFF
TRBV19 CASSHPGLAGVDTQYF
TRBV7-9 CASSLEGGVSNQPQHF
TRBV6-2/TRBV6-3 CASSYSSGAWF
TRBV7-9 CASSLGSSGGAYEQYF
TRBV7-3 CASSLSSGTGDSPLHF
TRBV12-3/TRBV12-4 CASSNRVRGYNEQFF
TRBV7-8 CASSFPPMGVSSYEQYF
TRBV29-1 CSVGEGSQETQYF
TRBV19 CASSSRRGTHSNQPQHF
TRBV7-9 CASIPSGRARMGEQFF
TRBV4-3 CASSRIELAAYNEQFF
TRBV25-1 CASSEFQETQYF
TRBV29-1 CSVQGGSGANVLTF
TRBV5-1 CASRGDQQYF
TRBV20-1 CSAQFPQPNTDTQYF
TRBV14 CASSPLGLMNTEAFF
TRBV7-2 CASSLAGASPYEQYF
TRBV20-1 CSAPYNEQFF
TRBV10-3 CALARDVFHEQYF
TRBV28 CASRLRKAGLSYNSPLHF
TRBV4-3 CASSRGLGTQYF
TRBV6-2/TRBV6-3 CASSYSRTYGVEQFF
TRBV27 CASSLVADRRRQPQHF
TRBV6-5 CASSYRTGGTEAFF
TRBV12-3/TRBV12-4 CASSNTGQGSPLHF
TRBV14 CASSHPWIGGNEQFF
TRBV5-8 CASNMGQLFF
TRBV18 CASSPPGGPYNEQFF
TRBV7-2 CASSLGDKGLEQYF
TRBV29-1 CSVGTSGPYEQYF
TRBV20-1 CSASGQGRDTQYF
TRBV12-3/TRBV12-4 CASSLGSRTYEQYF
TRBV7-9 CASSWDSNYGYTF
TRBV12-3/TRBV12-4 CASTLGQSTDTQYF
TRBV20-1 CSASKTGSSYNSPLHF
TRBV20-1 CSASDSTYPYEQYF
TRBV28 CASRTGGLNYGYTF
TRBV7-2 CASSPRWAGNIQYF
TRBV20-1 CSAREGLAYLYEQYF
TRBV7-8 CASSLDGTVTDTQYF
TRBV6-1 CASRRDRVNTIYF
TRBV4-3 CASSQIQGLNTEAFF
TRBV7-2 CASSSKGRAGAQYF
TRBV20-1 CSARDPEVRLAGELFF
TRBV6-5 CASSYLGTSGSAWYNEQFF
TRBV7-9 CASSSDSYNKEYF
TRBV9 CASSVVATMGNNEQFF
TRBV15 CATSRDRQETQYF
TRBV6-1 CASSLHPGQGADTQYF